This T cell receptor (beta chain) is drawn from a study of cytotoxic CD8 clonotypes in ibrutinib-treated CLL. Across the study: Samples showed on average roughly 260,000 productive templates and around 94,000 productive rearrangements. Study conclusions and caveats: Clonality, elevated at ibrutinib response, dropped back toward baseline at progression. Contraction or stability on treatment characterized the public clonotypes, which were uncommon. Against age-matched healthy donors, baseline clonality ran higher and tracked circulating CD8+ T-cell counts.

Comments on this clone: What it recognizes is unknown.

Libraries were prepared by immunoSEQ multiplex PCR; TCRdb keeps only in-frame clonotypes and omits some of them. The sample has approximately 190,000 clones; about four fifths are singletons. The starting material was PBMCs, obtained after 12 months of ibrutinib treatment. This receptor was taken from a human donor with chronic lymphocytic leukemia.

The CDR3 spells CASSFGGNSPLHF. The CDR3 DNA follows: TGTGCCAGCAGCTTTGGGGGTAATTCACCCCTCCACTTT. The rearrangement joins TRBV7-9 to TRBJ1-6, with a weak D call TRBD1 (5 bases). Trimming pared 3 bases from V and 6 bases from J, leaving 6 bases between. CDR3 size: 13 residues. The V gene's germline CDR1 is SEHNR and CDR2 FQNEAQ (reference sequence).